This T cell receptor (beta chain) appears in the sequencing data of a study of T cell repertoires in cytomegalovirus infection. Study-wide context: Public TCR beta signatures were indicative of both CMV infection and a matching HLA type. Study results and caveats: Individuals carrying CMV plus the relevant HLA were identified by cumulative frequency of public TCR beta families.

MiXCR, run by TCRdb on the reads, gives a single entry per CDR3 protein. The sample contains a few hundred thousand distinct CDR3 sequences, 17% of which appear only once. Concerning this clonotype: Its antigen remains unidentified.

The germline gives CDR1 MGHDK, CDR2 SYGVNS. V shed 4 bases and J shed 4 bases, with 11 bases lying between them. There are 13 residues in the CDR3. Sequencing input: CD8+ T cells from PBMCs. This clonotype was sampled from a human donor in good health (CMV status not recorded). Some clones in this sample may be carry-over from other donors' samples. This chain uses TRBV25-1 with TRBJ2-7, with D perhaps matching TRBD1 or TRBD2 (5 bases each). CDR3 in amino acids: CASSGRDGYEQYF. Written as DNA, the CDR3 is TGTGCCAGCAGTGGCAGGGACGGATACGAGCAGTACTTC.